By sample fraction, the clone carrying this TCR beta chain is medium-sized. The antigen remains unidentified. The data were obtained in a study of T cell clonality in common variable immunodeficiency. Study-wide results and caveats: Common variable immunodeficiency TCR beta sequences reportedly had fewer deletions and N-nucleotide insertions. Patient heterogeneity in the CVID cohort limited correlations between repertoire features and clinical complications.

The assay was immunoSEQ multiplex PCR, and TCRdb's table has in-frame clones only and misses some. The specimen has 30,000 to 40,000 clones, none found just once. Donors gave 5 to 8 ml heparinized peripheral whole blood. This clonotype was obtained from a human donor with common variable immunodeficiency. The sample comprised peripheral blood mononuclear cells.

The CDR3 bases that were read are TGTGCCAGCAGCCAAGATTTAAGGCGGCGGTTCATGAACACTGAA. It codes for CASSQDLRRRFMNTE. The whole CDR3 is CASSQDLRRRFMNTEAFF. The J gene is TRBJ1-1, the V gene TRBV14; D gene uncertain. The read gets to within 3 residues of the CDR3 end, and the germline J gene fills in the rest. The CDR3 totals 18 residues. Looked up from germline, CDR1 is SGHDN and CDR2 is FVKESK. The V gene lost 0 bases and the J gene lost 0 bases, with 17 bases spanning the gap.